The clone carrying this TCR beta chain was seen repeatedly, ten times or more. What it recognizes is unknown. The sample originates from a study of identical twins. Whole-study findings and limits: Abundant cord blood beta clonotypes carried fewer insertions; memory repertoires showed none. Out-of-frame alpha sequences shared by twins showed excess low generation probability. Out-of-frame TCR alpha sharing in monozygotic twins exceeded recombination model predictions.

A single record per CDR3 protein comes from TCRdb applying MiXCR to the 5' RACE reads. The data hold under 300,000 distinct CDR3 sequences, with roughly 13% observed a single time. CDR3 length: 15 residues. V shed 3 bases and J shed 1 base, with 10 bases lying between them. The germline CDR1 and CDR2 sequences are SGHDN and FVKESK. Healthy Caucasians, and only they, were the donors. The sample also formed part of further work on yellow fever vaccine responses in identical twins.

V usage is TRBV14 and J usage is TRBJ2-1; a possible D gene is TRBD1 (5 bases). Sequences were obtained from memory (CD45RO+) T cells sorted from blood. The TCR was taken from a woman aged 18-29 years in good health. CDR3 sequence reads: CASSQTVASYNEQFF. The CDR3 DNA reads TGTGCCAGCAGCCAGACAGTCGCTTCCTACAATGAGCAGTTCTTC.